One and the same sample provided the 25 T cell receptor beta chains below, sequenced in a study of T cells in localized non-small cell lung cancer. Data came from immunoSEQ multiplex PCR; TCRdb stores just in-frame clones and leaves some out. The sample lists tens of thousands of clones; approximately 87% were seen once. Sequenced material: PBMCs, taken before any cancer treatment. The receptors derive from a man aged 40 to 70 with stage II squamous cell lung carcinoma.

The rearrangement joins TRBV9 to TRBJ2-1; 9 bases agree with TRBD2. Germline V lookup: CDR1 SGDLS, CDR2 YYNGEE. The CDR3 covers 13 residues. V shed 7 bases, J shed 8 bases, and the junction held 7 bases outside the gene matches. The CDR3 protein is CASAGGGAYEQFF. In DNA form, the CDR3 reads TGTGCCAGCGCCGGCGGGGGGGCCTATGAGCAGTTCTTC.

The chain uses TRBV28 and TRBJ2-5; 7 bases line up with TRBD1. In germline, CDR1 is MDHEN, CDR2 SYDVKM. Trimming at V came to 6 bases and at J to 4 bases, leaving 8 bases not matched to a gene. The CDR3 is made up of 14 amino acids. The CDR3 spells CASSPRQGVETQYF. CDR3 in DNA: TGTGCCAGCAGCCCCCGGCAGGGGGTAGAGACCCAGTACTTC.

This chain uses TRBV11-3 with TRBJ2-1; TRBD2 matches 12 bases. Germline V gene data show CDR1 as SGHNT and CDR2 as YENEEA. V lost 1 base and J lost 9; bases outside the gene matches: 10. This CDR3 contains 17 residues. Here the CDR3 DNA reads TGTGCCAGCAGCTTAGGAGCAACTAGCGGGGGGATAGGTGAGCAGTTCTTC. Its protein product is CASSLGATSGGIGEQFF. The full variable domain, completed using reference TRBV11-3 and TRBJ2-1, is EAGVVQSPRYKIIEKKQPVAFWCNPISGHNTLYWYLQNLGQGPELLIRYENEEAVDDSQLPKDRFSAERLKGVDSTLKIQPAELGDSAVYLCASSLGATSGGIGEQFFGPGTRLTVL.

The CDR3 nucleotides are TGTGCCTGGAGTAACCAGGTTATGACCGGGGAGCTGTTTTTT. It encodes CAWSNQVMTGELFF. The chain recombines TRBV30 with TRBJ2-2; D is uncertain. The V gene's germline CDR1 is GTSNPN and CDR2 SVGIG (reference sequence). The CDR3 spans 14 residues. Trimming stripped 2 bases from V and 5 bases from J, with 12 bases between. Full variable domain (rest looked up from reference TRBV30 and TRBJ2-2): SQTIHQWPATLVQPVGSPLSLECTVEGTSNPNLYWYRQAAGRGLQLLFYSVGIGQISSEVPQNLSASRPQDRQFILSSKKLLLSDSGFYLCAWSNQVMTGELFFGEGSRLTVL.

This clone is a singleton in its sample. V usage is TRBV29-1 and J usage is TRBJ2-1, with D uncertain. Germline V gene lookup returns CDR1 SQVTM and CDR2 ANQGSEA. V was clipped by 4 bases and J by 10 bases, with 8 bases between them. This CDR3 is built from 10 residues. In DNA, the CDR3 is TGCAGCGTTGGGCTGACCGAGCAGTTCTTC. Its protein is CSVGLTEQFF.

V is TRBV2 and J is TRBJ2-7, with a weak D call TRBD1 (5 bases). The germline V gene has CDR1 SNHLY and CDR2 FYNNEI. This CDR3 has 13 residues. Trimming removed 1 base at V and 5 bases at J, with 9 bases between. CDR3 in DNA: TGTGCCAGCAGTGAAGACCCCAGGGACGAGCAGTACTTC. It encodes CASSEDPRDEQYF. The variable domain in full, with the rest retrieved from reference TRBV2 and TRBJ2-7, is EPEVTQTPSHQVTQMGQEVILRCVPISNHLYFYWYRQILGQKVEFLVSFYNNEISEKSEIFDDQFSVERPDGSNFTLKIRSTKLEDSAMYFCASSEDPRDEQYFGPGTRLTVT.

This clone showed up just a few times. The CDR3 loop reads CASSRSAWETQYF. The CDR3 nucleotides read TGCGCCAGCAGTCGGTCAGCGTGGGAGACCCAGTACTTC. The chain has TRBV10-2 and TRBJ2-5; no clear D. CDR3 length: 13 residues. Trimming removed 5 bases at V and 5 bases at J, with 12 bases between. Germline lookup yields CDR1 WSHSY and CDR2 SAAADI.

This clone was recorded a few times. The chain uses TRBV10-3 and TRBJ2-3; unclear D gene. In germline, CDR1 is ENHRY, CDR2 SYGVKD. CDR3 length: 16 residues. The V gene lost 6 bases and the J gene lost 5 bases, with 21 bases spanning the gap. The CDR3 DNA reads as TGTGCCATCAGAAAAGAAGGTAGTGGGCCGGGAGATACGCAGTATTTT. It translates to CAIRKEGSGPGDTQYF.

V is TRBV6-5 and J is TRBJ2-2; 10 bases fit TRBD2. Germline loops: CDR1 MNHEY, CDR2 SVGAGI. CDR3 length: 15 amino acids. Losses at the gene ends were 7 bases for V and 4 bases for J; bases not matched to a gene: 6. The CDR3, as DNA: TGTGCCAGCACCCCCCGGACTAGCGGCACCGGGGAGCTGTTTTTT. This encodes CASTPRTSGTGELFF.

The gene calls are TRBV7-3 and TRBJ2-5; D gene ambiguous. This CDR3 comprises 12 residues. Trimming removed 7 bases from V and 5 bases from J, with 11 bases in between. Germline V gene sequence: CDR1 SGHTA, CDR2 FQGTGA. Written as DNA, the CDR3 is TGTGCCAGCATTTTGAACAGTGAGACCCAGTACTTC. It is translated as CASILNSETQYF.

This sequence joins TRBV15 and TRBJ2-7; 7 bases are a match to TRBD1. Germline CDR1 is LNHNV and CDR2 is YYDKDF (reference sequence). The CDR3 spans 15 residues. The junction had 10 bases not matched to a gene; V was cut back by 1 base and J by 7 bases. Written as DNA, the CDR3 is TGTGCCACCAGCAGAGTGGGGACAGTGCCTTGGGAGCAGTACTTC. This gives the protein CATSRVGTVPWEQYF.

The rearrangement links TRBV19 to TRBJ2-3; D might be TRBD2 (5 bases). This CDR3 has 15 residues. Germline lookup yields CDR1 LNHDA and CDR2 SQIVND (reference sequence). Trimming removed 10 bases from V and 0 bases from J, with 17 bases in between. The DNA of the CDR3 is TGTGCCACCCTGACTGGAGGAGTCAGCACAGATACGCAGTATTTT. It translates to CATLTGGVSTDTQYF. The full variable domain, rest sourced from reference TRBV19 and TRBJ2-3, is DGGITQSPKYLFRKEGQNVTLSCEQNLNHDAMYWYRQDPGQGLRLIYYSQIVNDFQKGDIAEGYSVSREKKESFPLTVTSAQKNPTAFYLCATLTGGVSTDTQYFGPGTRLTVL.

The chain links TRBV19 to TRBJ2-7; perhaps TRBD2 as D (5 bases). Trimming removed 0 bases from V and 7 bases from J, with 13 bases in between. Germline V CDR1 and CDR2: LNHDA, SQIVND (reference sequence). CDR3 length: 14 residues. DNA of the CDR3: TGTGCCAGTAGTATAGATTATACTAGGAGGGAGCAGTACTTC. The encoded protein is CASSIDYTRREQYF.

The chain carries TRBV19 and TRBJ2-1; possible D gene TRBD1, 6 bases. Germline values: CDR1 LNHDA, CDR2 SQIVND (reference sequence). Trimming shortened V by 4 bases and J by 2 bases, and 12 bases separated the two germline ends. This CDR3 region has 15 residues. CDR3 sequence (DNA): TGTGCCAGTAGTAGGGACAATCAACCCTACAATGAGCAGTTCTTC. This gives the protein CASSRDNQPYNEQFF.

V gene TRBV4-1 combines with J gene TRBJ2-4; perhaps D is TRBD1 or TRBD2 (5 bases each). CDR1 is MGHRA and CDR2 is YSYEKL in the germline V gene. This CDR3 has 15 residues. With 2 bases removed from V and 6 bases from J, the gap between germline ends came to 14 bases. The chain's CDR3 is CASSQQWAGANIQYF. The CDR3 DNA is TGCGCCAGCAGCCAACAGTGGGCCGGGGCAAACATTCAGTACTTC.

The rearrangement links TRBV5-1 to TRBJ2-2, with 9 bases identical to TRBD2. V shed 3 bases and J 7 bases; nucleotides not matched to a gene: 4. The V gene's germline CDR1 is SGHRS and CDR2 YFSETQ. This CDR3 has 14 residues. CDR3 amino acids: CASSSGLADGELFF. The CDR3 DNA is TGCGCCAGCAGCTCGGGACTAGCAGACGGGGAGCTGTTTTTT.

The J gene is TRBJ1-5, the V gene TRBV5-1; D might be TRBD1 (5 bases). The CDR3 spans 16 residues. With 2 bases removed from V and 1 base from J, the gap between germline ends came to 13 bases. CDR1 is SGHRS, CDR2 YFSETQ, per germline. The CDR3 DNA is TGCGCCAGCAGCTTAGACGGGGGAAGGAGCAATCAGCCCCAGCATTTT. This codes for CASSLDGGRSNQPQHF.

The rearrangement links TRBV15 to TRBJ1-5; no clear D. Trimming shortened V by 0 bases and J by 5 bases, and 11 bases separated the two germline ends. The CDR3 length is 15 residues. The germline gives CDR1 LNHNV, CDR2 YYDKDF (reference sequence). In DNA, the CDR3 is TGTGCCACCAGCAGAGATCCAACCGGGGATCAGCCCCAGCATTTT. This codes for CATSRDPTGDQPQHF.

This chain uses TRBV29-1 with TRBJ2-1, with TRBD1 matching over 7 bases. Germline V CDR1 and CDR2: SQVTM, ANQGSEA. This CDR3 is 13 amino acids long. Trimming took 4 bases from V and 7 from J; bases not matched to a gene: 7. The DNA of the CDR3 is TGCAGCGTTGGAAAGCCAGGGGGAAATGAGCAGTTCTTC. Encoded protein: CSVGKPGGNEQFF.

V is TRBV28 and J is TRBJ2-2; possibly TRBD1 for D (6 bases). The CDR3 is made up of 15 amino acids. The V and J ends lost 10 bases and 1 base respectively, with 16 bases between them. From germline, CDR1 is MDHEN and CDR2 SYDVKM. The CDR3 bases are TGTGCCACCATGCCTTCGACAGGGAACACCGGGGAGCTGTTTTTT. Translated: CATMPSTGNTGELFF.

This chain joins TRBV5-4 and TRBJ2-3; 12 bases map to TRBD2. The germline V gene encodes CDR1 SGHNT and CDR2 YYREEE (reference sequence). J lost 5 bases, V lost 6 bases, and 4 bases had no gene match. The CDR3 runs to 14 residues. The CDR3 DNA reads TGTGCCAGCAACCGACTAGCGGGAGAAGATACGCAGTATTTT. Its protein product is CASNRLAGEDTQYF.

This sequence joins TRBV5-6 and TRBJ1-1; D is uncertain. The V and J ends lost 3 bases and 8 bases respectively, with 8 bases between them. Germline CDR1 reads SGHDT; CDR2 reads YYEEEE. The CDR3 loop spans 11 amino acids. The CDR3 DNA sequence: TGTGCCAGCAGCTCGGCGGCCGAAGCTTTCTTT. Translating gives CASSSAAEAFF.

The chain couples TRBV5-1 to TRBJ2-2; 7 bases map to TRBD2. The CDR3 is 15 residues long. Trimming removed 0 bases from V and 5 bases from J; junction bases left unmatched: 4. Germline assignment: CDR1 SGHRS and CDR2 YFSETQ. The CDR3 loop is CASSLGASGTGELFF. Written as DNA, the CDR3 is TGCGCCAGCAGCTTGGGGGCTAGCGGAACCGGGGAGCTGTTTTTT.

The chain carries TRBV30 and TRBJ1-5; D is possibly TRBD1 (5 bases). Germline V lookup: CDR1 GTSNPN, CDR2 SVGIG (reference sequence). V lost 1 base to trimming and J lost 7 bases, with 11 bases between them. This CDR3 comprises 13 residues. The CDR3 coding sequence is TGTGCCTGGAGTGGGGGCGCGGGGCAGCCCCAGCATTTT. The encoded protein is CAWSGGAGQPQHF.

The chain employs TRBV5-1 and TRBJ2-1; TRBD1 aligns across 7 bases. Germline trimming cut 2 bases from V and 6 bases from J; bases unmatched to any gene: 23. Germline V gene data show CDR1 as SGHRS and CDR2 as YFSETQ. This CDR3 is built from 20 residues. For the CDR3, the DNA is TGCGCCAGCAGCTTTTGGGCGACAGGGACGATGTTTATTAGTGGCAATGAGCAGTTCTTC. This translates into CASSFWATGTMFISGNEQFF.